Each of the 4 T cell receptor beta chains below was sequenced from the same sample in a study of blood T cell repertoires in COVID-19. Assay used: immunoSEQ multiplex PCR; TCRdb lists only in-frame clones, some missing. The repertoire holds under 150,000 clones, with roughly 80% as singletons. The sample was peripheral blood. These receptors were taken from a man in his fifties with acute or convalescent COVID-19.

This sequence joins TRBV18 and TRBJ1-2, with 9 bases identical to TRBD1. The J segment lost 4 bases and the V segment lost 1 base, leaving 7 bases of the junction unmatched. The CDR3 contains 16 residues. Germline V lookup: CDR1 KGHSH, CDR2 LQKENI. CDR3 in amino acids: CASSPLSRQGGYGYTF. DNA of the CDR3: TGTGCCAGCTCACCACTTTCCCGACAGGGGGGCTATGGCTACACCTTC.

The gene calls are TRBV28 and TRBJ2-7; no reliable D call. The V end was cut by 7 bases, the J end by 3 bases, with 13 bases between. This CDR3 is built from 13 residues. From germline, CDR1 is MDHEN and CDR2 SYDVKM. Here the CDR3 DNA reads TGTGCCAGCACCCCCCCCTCGCGCTACGAGCAGTACTTC. Translated: CASTPPSRYEQYF.

The rearrangement uses TRBV5-4 and TRBJ2-5; 7 positions match TRBD1. V was clipped by 6 bases and J by 3 bases; unmatched bases: 8. CDR1 and CDR2 from the germline V gene are SGHNT and YYREEE (reference sequence). This CDR3 is built from 14 residues. CDR3 in DNA: TGTGCCAGCACCAGGGGGTTGGGGGAAGAGACCCAGTACTTC. Translating it yields CASTRGLGEETQYF.

The V and J genes are TRBV28 and TRBJ1-1, with TRBD1 identical over 11 bases. Germline V CDR1 and CDR2: MDHEN, SYDVKM. The CDR3 sequence is 15 residues long. Losses at the gene ends were 6 bases for V and 4 bases for J; bases not matched to a gene: 7. This chain's CDR3 is CASRSGTGGSTEAFF. The CDR3 nucleotides are TGTGCCAGCAGATCCGGGACAGGGGGTAGCACTGAAGCTTTCTTT.